This T cell receptor (beta chain) was found in a study of CD8+ T cells in alopecia areata. Study-level background: Each of the treated patients was given oral tofacitinib, 5 to 10 mg twice daily, for moderate-to-severe alopecia areata. The authors scored treated patients' severity by affected scalp percentage. General study results and limits: Only a single nonresponder existed, so baseline CD8+ expansion links stay unclear.

Concerning this clone itself: As yet, its antigen is unknown.

Treatment specified: oral pan-JAK inhibitor, 5-10 mg twice daily. Sampling of alopecia areata patients yielded lesional scalp punch biopsies as well as peripheral blood. cDNA serving as the sequencing template came from extracted, reverse transcribed RNA. TCRdb's table, derived via immunoSEQ multiplex PCR, lists solely in-frame clones and lacks some. The table includes fewer than 350,000 clones, roughly 64% detected once. This TCR came from a human donor with alopecia areata. The sample in question was CD4+ T cells sorted from blood, obtained at week 24, from a patient treated with tofacitinib.

The CDR3 is CASSFTDTSTDTQYF. CDR3 sequence (DNA): TGTGCCAGCAGCTTTACGGACACTAGCACAGATACGCAGTATTTT. The chain uses TRBV7-2 and TRBJ2-3; the D gene is possibly TRBD1 (5 bases). The CDR3 totals 15 residues. The V end lost 3 bases, the J end lost 0 bases, and 10 bases lay between the germline ends. The V gene's germline CDR1 is SGHTA and CDR2 FQGNSA.